Listed below are T cell receptor beta chains from one sample, sequenced in a study of T cells in localized non-small cell lung cancer. The repertoire was sequenced with immunoSEQ multiplex PCR; TCRdb's copy has only in-frame clones and lacks some. The sample has roughly 2,700 clones, 27% seen once. The sample consisted of normal lung tissue next to the tumor, taken before any cancer treatment. The receptors derive from a female donor older than 55 with stage I squamous cell lung carcinoma. Each CDR3 is given without its conserved first and last residue.

>11|TRBV1|TRBJ2-1
TSSPVDFSEQF
>12|TRBV29-1|TRBJ2-7
SAVVGTGGYEQY
>16|TRBV15|TRBJ2-1
ATSRGGTSGRSHNEQF
>11|TRBV6-8|TRBJ2-7
ASSLAGGYEQY
>13|TRBV2|TRBJ1-5
ASQRRVGADQPQH
>14|TRBV28|TRBJ2-2
ASSRPGLGTTGELF
>14|TRBV6-8|TRBJ2-3
ASSITSGAYTDTQY
>12|TRBV6-8|TRBJ2-3
AKRGGGLAATQY
>12|TRBV6-8|TRBJ2-5
ASSYTGGRETQY
>12|TRBV6-8|TRBJ2-1
ASSYSESYNEQF
>14|TRBV5-1|TRBJ2-5
ASSPSGTSGRETQY
>12|TRBV29-1|TRBJ2-1
SAETGPTGNEQF
>14|TRBV9|TRBJ1-4
ASSATVRASNEKLF
>16|TRBV6-8|TRBJ2-1
ASSEGGQYFPSYNEQF
>12|TRBV11-3|TRBJ2-3
ASTISTGTDTQY
>16|TRBV14|TRBJ2-1
ASSQEVNAGLAGVRQF
>13|TRBV11-3|TRBJ2-1
ASSLVGLAPHEQF
>12|TRBV6-8|TRBJ2-7
ASSLTGGHYEQY
>14|TRBV11-3|TRBJ2-7
ASSLVDRAPSYEQY
>14|TRBV6-8|TRBJ2-3
AIRPGLAGVRDTQY
>11|TRBV28|TRBJ1-1
ASRPQEGTEAF
>12|TRBV28|TRBJ1-5
ASTLTSGGQPQH
>13|TRBV6-8|TRBJ1-1
ASSPLRDGNTEAF
>15|TRBV29-1|TRBJ2-1
SVQTWRAGDFYNEQF
>12|TRBV6-8|TRBJ2-3
ASWERESTDTQY
>13|TRBV11-3|TRBJ1-2
ASSSRWDLNYGYT
>13|TRBV30|TRBJ2-7
AWQNRGQVPYEQY
>12|TRBV19|TRBJ2-6
ASNEAAGANVLT